These 12 T cell receptor beta chains share one sample of origin, sequenced in a study of identical twins. TCRdb reprocessed the 5' RACE reads via MiXCR and lists one record per CDR3 protein. The sample carries hundreds of thousands of distinct CDR3 sequences, roughly 20% recorded once. These data also formed part of another study, on T cells expressing NK-cell markers.

Material: PBMCs. The receptors stem from a woman between 18 and 29 years old in good health.

This chain links TRBV5-1 with TRBJ2-1; 7 positions agree with TRBD2. In germline, CDR1 is SGHRS, CDR2 YFSETQ. Trimming removed 4 bases from V and 0 bases from J; junction bases left unmatched: 10. This CDR3 region has 17 residues. The CDR3 DNA follows: TGCGCCAGCAGCGACCTCTTGACGGGGGGCTCCTACAATGAGCAGTTCTTC. This translates into CASSDLLTGGSYNEQFF.

With regard to this clonotype: At one end the junction does not follow the germline gene, possibly because of a read error. V is TRBV20-1 and J is TRBJ2-1; 11 bases are a match to TRBD2. There are 15 residues in the CDR3. CDR1 is DFQATT, CDR2 SNEGSKA, per germline (reference sequence). CDR3 sequence: CSALTSGSGYNVQFF. As DNA, the CDR3 is TGCAGTGCCCTTACTAGCGGGAGTGGTTACAATGTGCAGTTCTTC.

Only one count was recorded for this clonotype. V gene TRBV29-1 combines with J gene TRBJ2-1; TRBD2 aligns across 12 bases. The V gene's germline CDR1 is SQVTM and CDR2 ANQGSEA. The CDR3 runs 13 residues. J gave up 10 bases and V 5 bases, and 6 bases lay outside the gene matches. CDR3 loop: CSVRGLAGREQFF. The CDR3 coding sequence is TGCAGCGTTCGAGGACTAGCGGGAAGGGAGCAGTTCTTC.

The J gene is TRBJ2-2, the V gene TRBV5-1; D ambiguous. The germline V gene encodes CDR1 SGHRS and CDR2 YFSETQ. The CDR3 spans 13 residues. V was cut by 0 bases and J by 7 bases, with 7 bases left in between. The CDR3 loop is CASSLETFGELFF. The CDR3, as DNA: TGCGCCAGCAGCTTGGAGACATTCGGGGAGCTGTTTTTT.

This clonotype was counted only a few times. The rearrangement links TRBV20-1 to TRBJ1-1; no reliable D call. V lost 3 bases and J 2 bases, leaving 10 bases between the germline ends. This CDR3 spans 13 amino acids. Germline lookup yields CDR1 DFQATT and CDR2 SNEGSKA (reference sequence). The CDR3 bases are TGCAGTGCTAGTGTTGTGGGAAACACTGAAGCTTTCTTT. Amino acid sequence: CSASVVGNTEAFF.

In its sample, this clonotype was seen a few times. The chain employs TRBV5-1 and TRBJ2-1, with 10 bases fitting TRBD2. V was pared by 0 bases and J by 6 bases, with 3 bases of the junction left unmatched. The germline V gene has CDR1 SGHRS and CDR2 YFSETQ. The CDR3 runs to 15 residues. CDR3 sequence: CASSLASGGLNEQFF. In DNA form, the CDR3 reads TGCGCCAGCAGCTTGGCTAGCGGGGGCCTCAATGAGCAGTTCTTC.

This clonotype was recorded only once. The genes are TRBV24-1 and TRBJ2-1; no definite D call. Germline V CDR1 and CDR2: KGHDR, SFDVKD. Between the trimmed V and J ends, which lost 7 bases and 0 bases, there was a span of 9 bases. There are 14 residues in the CDR3. The CDR3 is CATSSKSSYNEQFF. The CDR3 region has the DNA TGTGCCACCAGCTCCAAGAGCTCCTACAATGAGCAGTTCTTC.

The chain couples TRBV12-3 or TRBV12-4 to TRBJ1-1; a possible D gene is TRBD1 (5 bases). V was trimmed by 1 base and J by 14 bases, leaving 11 bases between them. The CDR3 totals 11 residues. Here the CDR3 DNA reads TGTGCCAGCAGTTTAGAGGCAGGGTACTTCTTT. Translating gives CASSLEAGYFF.

The gene calls are TRBV7-2 and TRBJ2-1; no firm D call. The germline CDR1 and CDR2 sequences are SGHTA and FQGNSA. Between the trimmed V and J ends, which lost 5 bases and 0 bases, there was a span of 8 bases. CDR3 length: 14 amino acids. The CDR3 region is CASSRSNSYNEQFF. Written as DNA, the CDR3 is TGTGCCAGCAGCCGATCCAACTCCTACAATGAGCAGTTCTTC.

This sequence joins TRBV6-5 and TRBJ2-3; tentative D call: TRBD2 (5 bases). Germline lookup yields CDR1 MNHEY and CDR2 SVGAGI. The CDR3 runs to 12 residues. V lost 10 bases, J lost 4 bases, and 12 bases lay in between. CDR3 sequence (DNA): TGTGCCACCTCAGTGGGAGCAGATACGCAGTATTTT. Translated, it gives CATSVGADTQYF.

The chain joins TRBV20-1 to TRBJ1-5; tentatively, D is TRBD1 (5 bases). V dropped 5 bases and J dropped 0 bases, with 14 bases sitting between them. CDR1 and CDR2 from the germline V gene are DFQATT and SNEGSKA (reference sequence). The CDR3 is 15 residues long. The CDR3 DNA reads TGCAGTGCTCAAGACAGCTATTATAGCAATCAGCCCCAGCATTTT. This codes for CSAQDSYYSNQPQHF.

This clonotype was picked up a small number of times. The chain is built from TRBV20-1 and TRBJ1-5, with 7 bases fitting TRBD1. This CDR3 region has 14 residues. The germline gives CDR1 DFQATT, CDR2 SNEGSKA (reference sequence). Losses at the gene ends were 7 bases for V and 10 bases for J; bases not matched to a gene: 16. The CDR3 bases are TGCAGTGGTCTTGCGGGACAGTTATCAAAACCCCAGCATTTT. Translating gives CSGLAGQLSKPQHF.